These T cell receptor beta chains were read from a single sample in a study of T cell repertoires in breast cancer. MiXCR was run by TCRdb on the emulsion pairing reads, yielding one entry per CDR3 protein. The sample gives about 40,000 distinct CDR3 sequences, 45% of which show up once; around 59% is in the top ten. Sequenced sample: CD8+ T cells. Source of these receptors: a pool of human donors with breast cancer or a healthy control (not recorded which). The CDR3 runs from the conserved cysteine through the conserved F or W. A D gene is named only where the DNA matches it firmly. Clone size is stated in some rows and not others, as once, few, many or a class when expanded.

J	D	size	V	DNA	CDR3
TRBJ2-1	TRBD1	few	TRBV6-2/TRBV6-3	TGTGCCAGCAGAAACCGAGGGGGTTCCCGGGACAGCTACAATGAGCAGTTCTTC	CASRNRGGSRDSYNEQFF
TRBJ1-2	TRBD1	.	TRBV5-1	TGCGCCAGCAGCTTTACAGGGGACTATGGCTACACCTTC	CASSFTGDYGYTF
TRBJ2-7	TRBD1	.	TRBV19	TGTGCCAGTAGTTCCGTCCGGGACAGGGCCTACGAGCAGTACTTC	CASSSVRDRAYEQYF
TRBJ2-7	.	.	TRBV5-1	TGCGCCAGCGGCTTGAATCTCCAGGACGAGCAGTACTTC	CASGLNLQDEQYF
TRBJ2-3	TRBD2	few	TRBV2	TGTGCCAGCAGCACCCGCGGCACTAGCGGGAGTCGTGGTGCGGATACGCAGTATTTT	CASSTRGTSGSRGADTQYF
TRBJ1-1	.	few	TRBV6-5	TGTGCCAGCAGTTACTCGGCGTCGAACGAGGCTTTCTTT	CASSYSASNEAFF
TRBJ2-7	.	.	TRBV29-1	TGCAGCGTTTTGTTCGACGGGGTACGCGAGCAGTACTTC	CSVLFDGVREQYF
TRBJ1-1	.	few	TRBV5-1	TGCGCCAGCAGCGAGCCGGGACGGGGGAACACTGAAGCTTTCTTT	CASSEPGRGNTEAFF
TRBJ1-1	TRBD1	.	TRBV5-1	TGCGCCAGCAGCTTGTGGGGACAGGGGAACACTGAAGCTTTCTTT	CASSLWGQGNTEAFF
TRBJ2-1	.	.	TRBV5-1	TGCGCCAGCAGCTTATTTCAGGGGCAGGTCAATGAGCAGTTCTTC	CASSLFQGQVNEQFF
TRBJ2-3	TRBD2	once	TRBV29-1	TGCAGCGTCCCCCTAGCGGGAGGCACAGATACGCAGTATTTT	CSVPLAGGTDTQYF
TRBJ1-2	.	once	TRBV7-6	TGTGCCAGCAGCTTAGACCAAAGTCATTATGGCTACACCTTC	CASSLDQSHYGYTF
TRBJ1-1	TRBD1	.	TRBV7-9	TGTGCCAGCAGCTTGGACAGGGAAATTTCTGAAGCTTTCTTT	CASSLDREISEAFF
TRBJ1-2	.	.	TRBV12-3/TRBV12-4	TGTGCCAGCAGTTTTCCTCCGGGACTCCCCCAAGGCTACACCTTC	CASSFPPGLPQGYTF
TRBJ2-1	.	.	TRBV29-1	TGCAGCGTTGGGGGAGGCTACAATGAGCAGTTCTTC	CSVGGGYNEQFF
TRBJ2-3	.	.	TRBV9	TGTGCCAGCAGCGAGCCGGCGGACGAGGGATTCACAGATACGCAGTATTTT	CASSEPADEGFTDTQYF
TRBJ2-3	.	few	TRBV6-1	TGTGCCAGCAGCATGGCGACCCGTTCAGATACGCAGTATTTT	CASSMATRSDTQYF
TRBJ1-1	TRBD1	.	TRBV7-3	TGTGCCAGCAGCCAGACAGGGGGCGACTACACTGAAGCTTTCTTT	CASSQTGGDYTEAFF
TRBJ1-1	.	.	TRBV4-1	TGCGCCAGCAGCCAAGTAGAGGTGAACACTGAAGCTTTCTTT	CASSQVEVNTEAFF
TRBJ1-2	.	.	TRBV19	TGTGCCAGTAGTCTACAGGCTAACTATGGCTACACCTTC	CASSLQANYGYTF
TRBJ1-2	.	many	TRBV27	TGTGCCAGCAGTCTCCAAGCGTACAGTAACTATGGCTACACCTTC	CASSLQAYSNYGYTF
TRBJ2-1	TRBD2	few	TRBV7-2	TGTGCCAGCAGCCCTAGCGGGAATGAGCAGTTCTTC	CASSPSGNEQFF
TRBJ2-7	TRBD2	.	TRBV20-1	TGCAGTGCTAGACTCCCGCTAGCGGGGACCTACGAGCAGTACTTC	CSARLPLAGTYEQYF
TRBJ2-7	.	few	TRBV6-2/TRBV6-3	TGTGCCAGCAGACCAGACCTCTACGAGCAGTACTTC	CASRPDLYEQYF
TRBJ2-7	TRBD2	.	TRBV7-6	TGTGCCAGCAGCTCAGGACTAGCGGGAGTGTACGAGCAGTACTTC	CASSSGLAGVYEQYF
TRBJ2-7	TRBD1	.	TRBV20-1	TGCAGTGCTAGAGATAGGGGGCAGGGAATCGAGCAGTACTTC	CSARDRGQGIEQYF
TRBJ1-2	TRBD1	many	TRBV12-3/TRBV12-4	TGTGCCAGCAGCAATACGAATACAGGGGTCTATGGCTACACCTTC	CASSNTNTGVYGYTF
TRBJ1-1	.	.	TRBV20-1	TGCAGTGCCGTGGACAGCGGAAGGGGGGGGAACACTGAAGCTTTCTTT	CSAVDSGRGGNTEAFF
TRBJ2-5	TRBD2	once	TRBV15	TGTGCCACCAGCAGAGGACTAGCGGGACAAGAGACCCGGTACTTC	CATSRGLAGQETRYF
TRBJ1-5	.	many	TRBV24-1	TGTGCCACCAGTACAAGGGGAAGCAATCAGCCCCAGCATTTT	CATSTRGSNQPQHF
TRBJ2-1	.	once	TRBV29-1	TGCAGCGTTGTCGACGGAAGCTCCTACAATGAGCAGTTCTTC	CSVVDGSSYNEQFF
TRBJ2-5	.	few	TRBV7-2	TGTGCCAGCAGCTTAATGGGGAGCTCAGAGACCCAGTACTTC	CASSLMGSSETQYF
TRBJ2-3	.	.	TRBV7-9	TGTGCCAGCCGGGTGGGCGCCAACACAGATACGCAGTATTTT	CASRVGANTDTQYF
TRBJ2-3	TRBD2	.	TRBV19	TGTGCCAGTATGTCGAGTAGCGGGTACCTCACAGATACGCAGTATTTT	CASMSSSGYLTDTQYF
TRBJ2-3	TRBD2	.	TRBV24-1	TGTGCCACCAGTGATTCGCAAAGACTAGCGGGGGACGATACGCAGTATTTT	CATSDSQRLAGDDTQYF
TRBJ2-1	TRBD1	few	TRBV7-6	TGTGCCAGCAGCTTATTGGGACAGGGGAGGAAGGGGTACAATGAGCAGTTCTTC	CASSLLGQGRKGYNEQFF
TRBJ1-2	TRBD1	.	TRBV7-2	TGTGCCAGCAGCTCTGGGGGACAGGGAGGCTATGGCTACACCTTC	CASSSGGQGGYGYTF
TRBJ1-3	.	many	TRBV6-1	TGTGCCAGCAGTGAAGCCCCAGTCCCCGCCGGCAACACCATATATTTT	CASSEAPVPAGNTIYF
TRBJ2-1	.	.	TRBV25-1	TGTGCCAGCAGTTCGACAGGAATTTTTACCGAGCAGTTCTTC	CASSSTGIFTEQFF
TRBJ2-3	TRBD2	few	TRBV19	TGTGCCAGTAGTACTGAGCGGGGGCGCACAGATACGCAGTATTTT	CASSTERGRTDTQYF
TRBJ1-3	.	.	TRBV20-1	TGCAGTGCTAGAGATGGGGGTACTGGAAACACCATATATTTT	CSARDGGTGNTIYF
TRBJ1-4	.	.	TRBV5-1	TGCGCCAGCAGCTTATACCCCAAGGACACCACTGCAACTAATGAAAAACTGTTTTTT	CASSLYPKDTTATNEKLFF
TRBJ2-7	TRBD1	many	TRBV27	TGTGCCAGCAGCGGTCACGGGACAGGGGGCTACGAGCAGTACTTC	CASSGHGTGGYEQYF
TRBJ2-3	TRBD2	few	TRBV20-1	TGCAGTGCGACCCGGGGGCGGGGGGAGGGGGATACGCAGTATTTT	CSATRGRGEGDTQYF
TRBJ2-3	.	.	TRBV28	TGTACCAGCAGGCCGTTAGTGCGCACAGATACGCAGTATTTT	CTSRPLVRTDTQYF
TRBJ2-1	.	few	TRBV12-3/TRBV12-4	TGTGCCAGCAGTTTCTCGAATAATGAGCAGTTCTTC	CASSFSNNEQFF